One sample yielded the 18 T cell receptor beta chains listed below, sequenced in a study of human T cells and chemical hapten exposure. Time point specified: pre-sensitization, week 0. Treatment specified: therapeutic diphenylcyclopropenone sensitization with weekly scalp DPC. TCRdb re-derived calls from the RACE reads in MiXCR, one entry per CDR3 protein. The sample lists 300,000 to 400,000 distinct CDR3 sequences, roughly 5.3% occurring once. The sample in question was whole blood, obtained in connection with sensitization to the hapten diphenylcyclopropenone (DPC). Source of these receptors: a woman aged 50 to 65 with alopecia areata. Some clones in this sample may be carry-over from other donors' samples.

The chain links TRBV18 to TRBJ2-3; D gene ambiguous. Germline V gene data show CDR1 as KGHSH and CDR2 as LQKENI. The length of the CDR3 is 13 residues. The germline V and J ends were trimmed by 1 base and 6 bases, with 8 bases remaining between them. DNA for the CDR3: TGTGCCAGCTCACCACTTTTGGGCGATACGCAGTATTTT. It specifies CASSPLLGDTQYF.

This clonotype has a count of ten or more. The rearrangement links TRBV20-1 to TRBJ1-4, with TRBD1 matching over 8 bases. Germline assignment: CDR1 DFQATT and CDR2 SNEGSKA (reference sequence). The CDR3 has 14 residues. Trimming at V came to 3 bases and at J to 7 bases, leaving 7 bases not matched to a gene. Here the CDR3 DNA reads TGCAGTGCTAGGGACAGGGCGCGGAGTGAAAAACTGTTTTTT. Translation: CSARDRARSEKLFF.

The chain combines TRBV10-3 with TRBJ1-1; possible D gene TRBD1, 6 bases. Germline V gives CDR1 ENHRY, CDR2 SYGVKD. V dropped 0 bases and J dropped 5 bases, with 16 bases sitting between them. The CDR3 loop spans 16 amino acids. CDR3 residues: CAISESLQGRGTEAFF. For the CDR3, the DNA is TGTGCCATCAGTGAGTCATTACAGGGTAGGGGGACTGAAGCTTTCTTT.

This clonotype has just a few counts. The gene calls are TRBV27 and TRBJ1-1; D is ambiguous. The CDR3 is 14 amino acids. V was cut by 3 bases and J by 3 bases, with 11 bases left in between. The V gene's germline CDR1 is MNHEY and CDR2 SMNVEV (reference sequence). The DNA of the CDR3 is TGTGCCAGCAGTTTGTACTCAGGCGACACTGAAGCTTTCTTT. Translation gives CASSLYSGDTEAFF.

This clonotype was recorded a few times. The rearrangement links TRBV28 to TRBJ2-2, with D maybe TRBD2 (5 bases). Trimming stripped 5 bases from V and 1 base from J, with 11 bases between. Germline loops: CDR1 MDHEN, CDR2 SYDVKM. The CDR3 is made up of 15 amino acids. The CDR3 loop is CASSPIRGNTGELFF. The DNA for the CDR3 is TGTGCCAGCAGTCCGATACGGGGGAACACCGGGGAGCTGTTTTTT.

This clonotype was observed many times. This sequence joins TRBV2 and TRBJ2-4; D might be TRBD1 (5 bases). Germline V gene data show CDR1 as SNHLY and CDR2 as FYNNEI. The CDR3 is 13 amino acids. The V gene lost 5 bases and the J gene lost 5 bases, with 10 bases spanning the gap. CDR3 coding DNA: TGTGCCAGCAGTTTGACAGTCCAAAACATTCAGTACTTC. Translating gives CASSLTVQNIQYF. Full variable domain (rest looked up from reference TRBV2 and TRBJ2-4): EPEVTQTPSHQVTQMGQEVILRCVPISNHLYFYWYRQILGQKVEFLVSFYNNEISEKSEIFDDQFSVERPDGSNFTLKIRSTKLEDSAMYFCASSLTVQNIQYFGAGTRLSVL.

This clonotype was observed at least ten times. The gene calls are TRBV10-3 and TRBJ1-1; D remains unclear. Deletions cut 8 bases from V and 0 bases from J, with 7 bases between. Germline CDR1 is ENHRY and CDR2 is SYGVKD. CDR3 length equals 12 residues. CDR3 sequence: CAISGMNTEAFF. DNA for the CDR3: TGTGCCATCTCGGGGATGAACACTGAAGCTTTCTTT.

The chain carries TRBV7-9 and TRBJ2-3; 7 nucleotides agree with TRBD2. V gave up 9 bases and J gave up 0 bases; unmatched junction bases: 9. The CDR3 consists of 15 residues. Germline V gene sequence: CDR1 SEHNR, CDR2 FQNEAQ (reference sequence). CDR3 sequence (DNA): TGTGCCAGTGCCAGCCTAGCGGCTAGCACAGATACGCAGTATTTT. Amino acid sequence: CASASLAASTDTQYF.

This clonotype was counted ten times or more. The CDR3: CATSDLQIGTAHNEQFF. CDR3 nucleotides: TGTGCCACCAGTGATTTGCAGATCGGGACAGCCCACAATGAGCAGTTCTTC. V is TRBV24-1 and J is TRBJ2-1, with 7 bases lining up with TRBD1. The germline CDR1 and CDR2 sequences are KGHDR and SFDVKD. Trimming at V came to 0 bases and at J to 5 bases, leaving 9 bases not matched to a gene. The length of the CDR3 is 17 residues.

This clonotype was seen ten or more times. The V and J genes are TRBV9 and TRBJ2-2; possible D gene TRBD2, 5 bases. V lost 4 bases to trimming and J lost 4 bases, with 14 bases between them. This CDR3 region has 15 residues. Germline V gene lookup returns CDR1 SGDLS and CDR2 YYNGEE. The CDR3 spells CASSLEGRITGELFF. The CDR3 bases are TGTGCCAGCAGCTTAGAGGGCAGGATCACCGGGGAGCTGTTTTTT.

This clonotype was recorded a few times. The rearrangement links TRBV9 to TRBJ2-7, with TRBD1 identical over 8 bases. In germline, CDR1 is SGDLS, CDR2 YYNGEE. The trim removed 3 bases at V and 2 bases at J, leaving 4 bases unmatched. The CDR3 loop spans 14 amino acids. The CDR3 coding sequence is TGTGCCAGCAGCGGCCCGACAGGGGCCTACGAGCAGTACTTC. This codes for CASSGPTGAYEQYF.

This clonotype was counted many times. The V call is TRBV6-5, the J call TRBJ1-5, with no clear D. V shed 4 bases and J shed 0 bases, with 7 bases lying between them. The CDR3 extends over 14 amino acids. The germline CDR1 and CDR2 sequences are MNHEY and SVGAGI. This chain's CDR3 is CASSFMASNQPQHF. Here the CDR3 DNA reads TGTGCCAGCAGTTTCATGGCTAGCAATCAGCCCCAGCATTTT.

The CDR3 sequence is CASSLGGYSSTDTQYF. CDR3 nucleotides: TGTGCCAGCAGTTTGGGCGGGTATTCTAGCACAGATACGCAGTATTTT. The chain employs TRBV12-3 or TRBV12-4 and TRBJ2-3, with D perhaps matching TRBD2 (5 bases). Trimming removed 3 bases from V and 0 bases from J, with 13 bases in between. The CDR3 totals 16 residues.

This rearrangement joins TRBV2 to TRBJ2-4; D possibly corresponds to TRBD2 (6 bases). The CDR3 length is 14 residues. The V end lost 0 bases, the J end lost 4 bases, and 7 bases lay between the germline ends. Germline V lookup: CDR1 SNHLY, CDR2 FYNNEI. CDR3 amino acids: CASSEAGLKNIQYF. The CDR3 bases are TGTGCCAGCAGTGAAGCTGGACTAAAAAACATTCAGTACTTC.

Note on this clonotype: Given a much more abundant clone one base away, this may be a read error. This chain links TRBV2 with TRBJ2-7; TRBD2 matches 9 bases. Germline loops: CDR1 SNHLY, CDR2 FYNNEI. CDR3 length equals 16 residues. Here the CDR3 reads CASSATIAGALYELYF. CDR3 nucleotide sequence: TGTGCCAGCAGCGCCACTATAGCGGGGGCCCTCTACGAGCTGTACTTC.

A few counts support this clonotype. The chain joins TRBV20-1 to TRBJ1-1; D is possibly TRBD1 (6 bases). Germline CDR1 is DFQATT and CDR2 is SNEGSKA (reference sequence). V shed 5 bases and J shed 0 bases, with 10 bases lying between them. The CDR3 has 13 amino acids. The CDR3, as DNA: TGCAGTGCTCAGGGGATTATGAACACTGAAGCTTTCTTT. Protein product: CSAQGIMNTEAFF.

In this sample, this clonotype turned up a few times. The chain recombines TRBV30 with TRBJ2-7; 7 nucleotides match TRBD1. V gave up 1 base and J gave up 2 bases; unmatched junction bases: 8. Germline CDR1 is GTSNPN and CDR2 is SVGIG (reference sequence). This CDR3 contains 15 residues. This CDR3 reads CAWSGRGGRAYEQYF. The CDR3 nucleotides are TGTGCCTGGAGTGGAAGAGGGGGCAGGGCCTACGAGCAGTACTTC.

The rearrangement links TRBV2 to TRBJ2-2, with D possibly being TRBD1 (5 bases). Trimming removed 1 base at V and 6 bases at J, with 12 bases between. This CDR3 is 15 amino acids long. CDR1 and CDR2 from the germline V gene are SNHLY and FYNNEI. The CDR3 loop reads CASSEESRAAGELFF. The CDR3 DNA follows: TGTGCCAGCAGTGAAGAGTCCAGGGCAGCCGGGGAGCTGTTTTTT. Complete variable domain (other parts from reference TRBV2 and TRBJ2-2): EPEVTQTPSHQVTQMGQEVILRCVPISNHLYFYWYRQILGQKVEFLVSFYNNEISEKSEIFDDQFSVERPDGSNFTLKIRSTKLEDSAMYFCASSEESRAAGELFFGEGSRLTVL.